The 14 T cell receptor beta chains in this list originate from one sample, sequenced in a study of cytomegalovirus exposure and HLA in healthy donors. PCR primers comprised 60 Vbeta and 13 Jbeta primers. Some clones are missing from TCRdb's copy, which holds only in-frame ones; the method was immunoSEQ multiplex PCR. The sample lists roughly 200,000 clones; approximately 80% were seen once. Sequenced input: PBMCs. Receptor source: a young man in good health and CMV-seronegative.

In this sample, this clone turned up a few times. The same CDR3 arises from other DNA sequences in this sample as well. V and J are TRBV7-2 and TRBJ2-3; 11 bases match TRBD2. V dropped 5 bases and J dropped 3; count of bases not matched to a gene: 4. Germline V lookup: CDR1 SGHTA, CDR2 FQGNSA. This CDR3 comprises 15 residues. CDR3 residues: CASSPWTSGTDTQYF. The CDR3 region has the DNA TGTGCCAGCAGCCCCTGGACTAGCGGGACAGATACGCAGTATTTT. The whole variable domain, remainder taken from reference TRBV7-2 and TRBJ2-3, is GAGVSQSPSNKVTEKGKDVELRCDPISGHTALYWYRQSLGQGLEFLIYFQGNSAPDKSGLPSDRFSAERTGGSVSTLTIQRTQQEDSAVYLCASSPWTSGTDTQYFGPGTRLTVL.

The chain employs TRBV5-1 and TRBJ2-1; TRBD2 aligns across 9 bases. The CDR3 is 15 amino acids. CDR1 and CDR2 from the germline V gene are SGHRS and YFSETQ. The trim removed 4 bases at V and 5 bases at J, leaving 7 bases unmatched. The CDR3 loop reads CASSKGLARDNEQFF. The CDR3 DNA follows: TGCGCCAGCAGCAAAGGACTAGCGAGAGACAATGAGCAGTTCTTC.

The chain couples TRBV10-3 to TRBJ2-3; 8 bases align to TRBD2. Unmatched junction bases numbered 2, after V lost 0 bases and J lost 0 bases. The CDR3 spans 16 residues. Looked up from germline, CDR1 is ENHRY and CDR2 is SYGVKD. The chain's CDR3 is CAISESSGGSTDTQYF. DNA of the CDR3: TGTGCCATCAGTGAGTCAAGCGGGGGTAGCACAGATACGCAGTATTTT.

This clone was recorded a few times. This rearrangement joins TRBV5-6 to TRBJ2-1; a possible D gene is TRBD1 (6 bases). The germline V gene encodes CDR1 SGHDT and CDR2 YYEEEE. The CDR3 loop spans 15 amino acids. Deletions cut 0 bases from V and 8 bases from J, with 15 bases between. The CDR3 nucleotides read TGTGCCAGCAGCTTGGGAGGGGGATTGGTTGATGAGCAGTTCTTC. This translates into CASSLGGGLVDEQFF.

V gene TRBV2 combines with J gene TRBJ1-4, with TRBD1 as a possible D gene (6 bases). CDR1 and CDR2 from the germline V gene are SNHLY and FYNNEI. The CDR3 is 17 residues long. The V and J ends lost 4 bases and 5 bases respectively, with 20 bases between them. CDR3 bases: TGTGCCAGCAGTGGGGGGACACTCCGAGGGGTAAATGAAAAACTGTTTTTT. It encodes CASSGGTLRGVNEKLFF.

The rearrangement links TRBV6-5 to TRBJ2-2, with 7 bases aligning to TRBD2. Per germline, CDR1 MNHEY and CDR2 SVGAGI. V dropped 0 bases and J dropped 6; count of bases not matched to a gene: 4. The CDR3 consists of 15 residues. The CDR3 is CASSYSRLAAGELFF. CDR3 nucleotides: TGTGCCAGCAGTTACTCTAGACTAGCTGCCGGGGAGCTGTTTTTT.

V is TRBV28 and J is TRBJ2-5, with D unclear. Germline V gene data show CDR1 as MDHEN and CDR2 as SYDVKM. Between the trimmed V and J ends, which lost 2 bases and 7 bases, there was a span of 17 bases. There are 15 residues in the CDR3. The CDR3 reads CASSLGLVSSGTQYF. The CDR3 nucleotides read TGTGCCAGCAGTTTAGGTCTAGTCTCGTCGGGGACCCAGTACTTC. Filled out from reference TRBV28 and TRBJ2-5, the complete variable domain reads DVKVTQSSRYLVKRTGEKVFLECVQDMDHENMFWYRQDPGLGLRLIYFSYDVKMKEKGDIPEGYSVSREKKERFSLILESASTNQTSMYLCASSLGLVSSGTQYFGPGTRLLVL.

This clone was recorded only once. This rearrangement joins TRBV5-6 to TRBJ2-6; the D is unclear. Germline assignment: CDR1 SGHDT and CDR2 YYEEEE. The V gene lost 3 bases and the J gene lost 0 bases, with 7 bases spanning the gap. CDR3 size: 15 residues. The CDR3 nucleotides read TGTGCCAGCAGCTATCAGTTCTCTGGGGCCAACGTCCTGACTTTC. It yields the protein CASSYQFSGANVLTF.

The chain has TRBV18 and TRBJ2-7, with D possibly being TRBD1 (7 bases). Trimming pared 8 bases from V and 6 bases from J, leaving 20 bases between. The germline gives CDR1 KGHSH, CDR2 LQKENI. This CDR3 has 14 residues. CDR3 sequence: CASGRDRATSEQYF. The CDR3 DNA follows: TGTGCCAGCGGGCGGGACAGAGCTACGAGCGAGCAGTACTTC. Based on the CDR3 plus reference TRBV18 and TRBJ2-7, the full variable domain is NAGVMQNPRHLVRRRGQEARLRCSPMKGHSHVYWYRQLPEEGLKFMVYLQKENIIDESGMPKERFSAEFPKEGPSILRIQQVVRGDSAAYFCASGRDRATSEQYFGPGTRLTVT.

The V gene is TRBV7-9, the J gene TRBJ1-1; a weak D match, TRBD1 (5 bases). The germline V and J ends were trimmed by 1 base and 4 bases, with 22 bases remaining between them. CDR1 and CDR2 (germline): SEHNR, FQNEAQ (reference sequence). The CDR3 contains 18 residues. CDR3 bases: TGTGCCAGCAGCTTAGGCGGGCCGGGGGGGGTTGGTGGCACTGAAGCTTTCTTT. It specifies CASSLGGPGGVGGTEAFF.

This sequence joins TRBV5-8 and TRBJ1-1; 8 nucleotides agree with TRBD1. Unmatched junction bases numbered 13, after V lost 6 bases and J lost 6 bases. Looked up from germline, CDR1 is SGHTS and CDR2 is YDEGEE. CDR3 length: 15 residues. CDR3 sequence (DNA): TGTGCCAGCAATATGACAGGGGACCTTTGGGCTGAAGCTTTCTTT. Protein sequence: CASNMTGDLWAEAFF.

V usage is TRBV7-2 and J usage is TRBJ2-7; perhaps TRBD1 as D (6 bases). This CDR3 is built from 16 residues. Trimming pared 4 bases from V and 2 bases from J, leaving 18 bases between. Germline V gives CDR1 SGHTA, CDR2 FQGNSA. The CDR3 DNA reads as TGTGCCAGCAGCTCACCCCCGTCCGGGACAACCTACGAGCAGTACTTC. As protein: CASSSPPSGTTYEQYF.

The chain combines TRBV7-8 with TRBJ1-2, with unresolved D. This CDR3 comprises 14 residues. The germline V and J ends were trimmed by 2 bases and 8 bases, with 15 bases remaining between them. CDR1 SGHVS and CDR2 FQNEAQ come from the germline V gene. The CDR3 DNA follows: TGTGCCAGCAGCTTAAGCGGGAGCCAGGTGGGCTACACCTTC. Protein sequence: CASSLSGSQVGYTF. Full variable domain (remainder filled in from reference TRBV7-8 and TRBJ1-2): GAGVSQSPRYKVAKRGQDVALRCDPISGHVSLFWYQQALGQGPEFLTYFQNEAQLDKSGLPSDRFFAERPEGSVSTLKIQRTQQEDSAVYLCASSLSGSQVGYTFGSGTRLTVV.

The chain links TRBV7-2 to TRBJ2-3, with 10 bases fitting TRBD2. The CDR3 is 15 amino acids. Per germline, CDR1 SGHTA and CDR2 FQGNSA. V dropped 5 bases and J dropped 4; count of bases not matched to a gene: 6. This chain's CDR3 is CASSVQRGGSDTQYF. DNA of the CDR3: TGTGCCAGCAGCGTCCAGCGGGGGGGCTCAGATACGCAGTATTTT.